One sample yielded the 18 T cell receptor beta chains listed below, sequenced in a study of blood T cells in healthy people across ages. With a J-beta primer mix and a sample-barcoded 5' primer, a second PCR ran 7 to 11 cycles. TCRdb fed the 5' RACE reads into MiXCR, producing one record per CDR3 protein. The sample carries 1.5 million to 2 million distinct CDR3 sequences, around 40% recorded once. The specimen was blood. The receptors here all came from a human donor in good health.

This clonotype has more than one count but fewer than ten. The chain links TRBV5-1 to TRBJ2-1; possible D gene TRBD2, 5 bases. CDR3 length: 14 residues. Germline CDR1 reads SGHRS; CDR2 reads YFSETQ. Trimming pared 5 bases from V and 7 bases from J, leaving 16 bases between. CDR3 nucleotide sequence: TGCGCCAGCAGGAGAGGGTCTGCTCAAAATGAGCAGTTCTTC. This sequence encodes CASRRGSAQNEQFF.

J is TRBJ2-7 and V is TRBV27; D possibly corresponds to TRBD2 (5 bases). This CDR3 is 16 amino acids long. The V end was cut by 5 bases, the J end by 2 bases, with 19 bases between. Germline CDR1 and CDR2: MNHEY and SMNVEV (reference sequence). The CDR3 DNA is TGTGCCAGCAGTACCCACGCTTGGGAGTATCCCTACGAGCAGTACTTC. Protein sequence: CASSTHAWEYPYEQYF.

The V call is TRBV6-1, the J call TRBJ2-3, with 8 positions matching TRBD1. This CDR3 contains 13 residues. The V gene's germline CDR1 is MNHNS and CDR2 SASEGT. The V segment lost 10 bases and the J segment 3 bases; nucleotides outside the gene matches: 6. CDR3 sequence: CAILDRDTDTQYF. The CDR3 region has the DNA TGTGCCATCCTGGACAGGGATACAGATACGCAGTATTTT.

CDR3 DNA sequence: TGTGCCAGCAGCTACAGCACAACTAATGAAAAACTGTTTTTT. Translation gives CASSYSTTNEKLFF. V gene TRBV7-2 combines with J gene TRBJ1-4, with D unclear. The CDR3 sequence is 14 residues long. The V and J ends lost 4 bases and 0 bases respectively, with 6 bases between them. Germline CDR1 and CDR2: SGHTA and FQGNSA.

The V gene is TRBV20-1, the J gene TRBJ1-2; no definite D call. CDR3 size: 12 residues. Germline loops: CDR1 DFQATT, CDR2 SNEGSKA (reference sequence). V gave up 1 base and J gave up 7 bases, with 10 bases separating them. The CDR3 reads CSARAIGGGYTF. CDR3 bases: TGCAGTGCTAGAGCCATCGGAGGTGGCTACACCTTC.

This clonotype occurred once. The chain carries TRBV11-2 and TRBJ1-4; 8 positions match TRBD1. Germline values: CDR1 SGHAT, CDR2 FQNNGV. With V trimmed by 4 bases and J by 8 bases, 12 bases remained unmatched. CDR3 length: 16 amino acids. The CDR3 is CASSSLAGQDNEKLFF. DNA for the CDR3: TGTGCCAGCAGCTCCTTGGCGGGACAGGACAACGAAAAACTGTTTTTT.

This chain uses TRBV11-1 with TRBJ2-5, with D perhaps being TRBD1 or TRBD2 (6 bases each). The V end was cut by 3 bases, the J end by 5 bases, with 16 bases between. Germline lookup yields CDR1 SGHAT and CDR2 FQDESV (reference sequence). This CDR3 contains 15 residues. The CDR3 DNA reads TGTGCCAGCAGCTTCCCCGGGGGCGGAGGGGAGACCCAGTACTTC. Amino acids: CASSFPGGGGETQYF. Full variable domain (rest looked up from reference TRBV11-1 and TRBJ2-5): EAEVAQSPRYKITEKSQAVAFWCDPISGHATLYWYRQILGQGPELLVQFQDESVVDDSQLPKDRFSAERLKGVDSTLKIQPAELGDSAMYLCASSFPGGGGETQYFGPGTRLLVL.

The rearrangement uses TRBV4-1 and TRBJ2-1; 9 nucleotides match TRBD2. Trimming at V came to 1 base and at J to 5 bases, leaving 3 bases not matched to a gene. The CDR3 covers 15 residues. Per germline, CDR1 MGHRA and CDR2 YSYEKL. The CDR3: CASSQGSGGNNEQFF. The CDR3 DNA is TGCGCCAGCAGCCAAGGTAGCGGGGGAAACAATGAGCAGTTCTTC.

The CDR3 loop is CASSLDDNTDTQYF. In nucleotides, the CDR3 is TGTGCCAGCAGCTTAGATGACAACACAGATACGCAGTATTTT. The chain joins TRBV7-8 to TRBJ2-3; D is unclear. The length of the CDR3 is 14 residues. The ends were cut back, 1 base at V and 2 bases at J, with 7 bases in the middle. The germline gives CDR1 SGHVS, CDR2 FQNEAQ.

Concerning this clonotype: Relative to the germline gene, one junction end is altered; a read error may explain this. The rearrangement links TRBV11-3 to TRBJ1-1, with 8 bases identical to TRBD1. This CDR3 region has 15 residues. CDR1 is SGHNT, CDR2 YENEEA, per germline. CDR3 sequence: CASRRETGVDTGAFF. Written as DNA, the CDR3 is TGTGCCAGCAGGAGAGAGACAGGGGTCGACACTGGAGCTTTCTTT.

The V call is TRBV30, the J call TRBJ2-1, with D possibly matching TRBD1 (5 bases). V lost 0 bases and J 10 bases, leaving 16 bases between the germline ends. This CDR3 spans 14 amino acids. The germline CDR1 and CDR2 sequences are GTSNPN and SVGIG (reference sequence). The CDR3 loop is CAWSVGSQVYEQFF. The CDR3 DNA is TGTGCCTGGAGTGTAGGATCACAGGTCTACGAGCAGTTCTTC.

The J gene is TRBJ2-7, the V gene TRBV5-1; D remains unclear. The ends were cut back, 0 bases at V and 4 bases at J, with 14 bases in the middle. Germline lookup yields CDR1 SGHRS and CDR2 YFSETQ. This CDR3 has 15 amino acids. DNA of the CDR3: TGCGCCAGCAGCTTGGGTGTAACTGAGGCGTACGAGCAGTACTTC. Translation: CASSLGVTEAYEQYF.

This clonotype has just a few counts. The chain combines TRBV4-2 with TRBJ1-2; TRBD1 agrees at 7 bases. The junction had 10 bases not matched to a gene; V was cut back by 0 bases and J by 3 bases. Germline CDR1 reads LGHNA; CDR2 reads YNFKEQ. The CDR3 is 17 residues long. The CDR3 DNA follows: TGTGCCAGCAGCCAAGAAGCTACAGGGGCGGGGGACTATGGCTACACCTTC. Residues: CASSQEATGAGDYGYTF.

This clonotype was seen only a few times. This rearrangement joins TRBV29-1 to TRBJ2-1; tentatively, D is TRBD1 (5 bases). The CDR3 consists of 15 residues. Trimming stripped 1 base from V and 0 bases from J, with 10 bases between. The germline CDR1 and CDR2 sequences are SQVTM and ANQGSEA. The CDR3 protein is CSVEGRQSSYNEQFF. The CDR3 nucleotides read TGCAGCGTTGAAGGGCGACAGAGCTCCTACAATGAGCAGTTCTTC.

The chain uses TRBV6-2 or TRBV6-3 and TRBJ2-3, with 7 bases aligning to TRBD1. The length of the CDR3 is 14 residues. Germline lookup yields CDR1 MNHEY and CDR2 SVGEGT. V was clipped by 7 bases and J by 6 bases; unmatched bases: 10. In nucleotides, the CDR3 is TGTGCCAGCACCTTAGACAGGGCCCTTGATACGCAGTATTTT. Translation gives CASTLDRALDTQYF.

J is TRBJ2-1 and V is TRBV18, with D perhaps matching TRBD1 (6 bases). The V end was cut by 3 bases, the J end by 10 bases, with 16 bases between. The CDR3 has 14 residues. Germline V gene sequence: CDR1 KGHSH, CDR2 LQKENI. The CDR3 reads CASSPDPTGREQFF. The CDR3 nucleotides read TGTGCCAGCTCACCCGATCCTACAGGGCGAGAGCAGTTCTTC.

The sample holds a few counts of this clonotype. The chain links TRBV7-9 to TRBJ1-6, with TRBD1 matching over 10 bases. Trimming at V came to 5 bases and at J to 18 bases, leaving 7 bases not matched to a gene. Germline values: CDR1 SEHNR, CDR2 FQNEAQ (reference sequence). The CDR3 loop spans 12 amino acids. DNA for the CDR3: TGTGCCAGCAGCCGCGGACAGGGGGACAGCCACTTT. Translating it yields CASSRGQGDSHF.

The V call is TRBV7-9, the J call TRBJ1-2; no definite D call. V was cut by 8 bases and J by 2 bases, with 15 bases left in between. Germline loops: CDR1 SEHNR, CDR2 FQNEAQ (reference sequence). The CDR3 has 14 amino acids. CDR3 in amino acids: CASDRPGMNYGYTF. DNA for the CDR3: TGTGCCAGCGACCGGCCGGGGATGAACTATGGCTACACCTTC.